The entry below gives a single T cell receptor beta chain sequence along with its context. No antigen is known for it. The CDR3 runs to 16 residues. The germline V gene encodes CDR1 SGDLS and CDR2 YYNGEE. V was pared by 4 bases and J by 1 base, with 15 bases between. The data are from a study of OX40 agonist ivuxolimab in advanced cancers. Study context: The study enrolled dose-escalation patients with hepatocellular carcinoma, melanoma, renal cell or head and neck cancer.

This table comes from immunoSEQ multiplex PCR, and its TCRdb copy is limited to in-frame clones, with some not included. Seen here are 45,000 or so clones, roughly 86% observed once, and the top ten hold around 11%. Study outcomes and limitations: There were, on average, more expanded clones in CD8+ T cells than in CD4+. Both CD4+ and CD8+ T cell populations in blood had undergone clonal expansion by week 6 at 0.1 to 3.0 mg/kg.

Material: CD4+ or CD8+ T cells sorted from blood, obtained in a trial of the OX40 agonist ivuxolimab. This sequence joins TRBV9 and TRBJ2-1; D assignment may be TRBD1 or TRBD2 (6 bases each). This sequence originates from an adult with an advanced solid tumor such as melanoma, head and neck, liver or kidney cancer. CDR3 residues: CASSLGGSASYNEQFF. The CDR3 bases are TGTGCCAGCAGCCTAGGGGGGAGTGCGTCCTACAATGAGCAGTTCTTC.